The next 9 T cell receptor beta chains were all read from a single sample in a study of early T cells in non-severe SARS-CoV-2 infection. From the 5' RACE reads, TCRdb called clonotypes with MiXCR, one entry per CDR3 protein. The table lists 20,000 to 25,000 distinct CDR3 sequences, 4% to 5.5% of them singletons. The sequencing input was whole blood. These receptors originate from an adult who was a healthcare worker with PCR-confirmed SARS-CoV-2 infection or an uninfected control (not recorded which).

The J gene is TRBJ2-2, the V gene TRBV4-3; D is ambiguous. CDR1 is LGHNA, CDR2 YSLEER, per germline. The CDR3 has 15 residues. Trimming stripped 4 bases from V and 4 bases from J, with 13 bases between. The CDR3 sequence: CASSRSTLLTGELFF. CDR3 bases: TGCGCCAGCAGCCGTTCGACACTCCTCACCGGGGAGCTGTTTTTT.

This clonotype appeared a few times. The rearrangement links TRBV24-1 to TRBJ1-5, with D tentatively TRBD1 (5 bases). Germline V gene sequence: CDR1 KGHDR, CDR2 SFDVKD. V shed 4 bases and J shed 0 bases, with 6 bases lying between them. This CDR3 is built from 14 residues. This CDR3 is CATSEGASNQPQHF. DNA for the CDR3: TGTGCCACCAGTGAAGGGGCTAGCAATCAGCCCCAGCATTTT.

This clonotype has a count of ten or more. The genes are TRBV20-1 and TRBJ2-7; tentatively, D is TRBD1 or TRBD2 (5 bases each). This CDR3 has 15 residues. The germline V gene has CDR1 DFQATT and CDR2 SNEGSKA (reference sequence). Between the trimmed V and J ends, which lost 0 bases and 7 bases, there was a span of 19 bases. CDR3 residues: CSARDGGPGRGEQYF. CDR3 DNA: TGCAGTGCTAGAGATGGGGGACCTGGGCGAGGGGAGCAGTACTTC.

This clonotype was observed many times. CDR3 region: CAWNRDYGYTF. As DNA, the CDR3 is TGTGCCTGGAACAGGGACTATGGCTACACCTTC. The V and J genes are TRBV30 and TRBJ1-2, with a weak D call TRBD1 (6 bases). V was trimmed by 4 bases and J by 3 bases, leaving 6 bases between them. From germline, CDR1 is GTSNPN and CDR2 SVGIG (reference sequence). The CDR3 has 11 amino acids.

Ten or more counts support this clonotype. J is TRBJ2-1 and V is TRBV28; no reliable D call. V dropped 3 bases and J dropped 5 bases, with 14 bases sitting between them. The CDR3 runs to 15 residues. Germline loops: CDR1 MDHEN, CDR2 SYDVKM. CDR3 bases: TGTGCCAGCAGTTTCGCCTCGCGAGATAACAATGAGCAGTTCTTC. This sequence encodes CASSFASRDNNEQFF.

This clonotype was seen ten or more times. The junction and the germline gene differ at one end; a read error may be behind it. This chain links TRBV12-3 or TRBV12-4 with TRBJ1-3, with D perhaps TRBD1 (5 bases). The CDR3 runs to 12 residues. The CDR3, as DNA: TGTGCCGGCAGGGAGGTCGGAAACACCATATATTTT. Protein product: CAGREVGNTIYF.

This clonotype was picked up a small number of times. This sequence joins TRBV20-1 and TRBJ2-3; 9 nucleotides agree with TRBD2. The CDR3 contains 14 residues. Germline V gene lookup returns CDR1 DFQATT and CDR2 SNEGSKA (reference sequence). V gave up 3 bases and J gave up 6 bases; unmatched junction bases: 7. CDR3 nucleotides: TGCAGTGCTAGGGATGCGGGGGGGGCGGATACGCAGTATTTT. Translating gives CSARDAGGADTQYF.

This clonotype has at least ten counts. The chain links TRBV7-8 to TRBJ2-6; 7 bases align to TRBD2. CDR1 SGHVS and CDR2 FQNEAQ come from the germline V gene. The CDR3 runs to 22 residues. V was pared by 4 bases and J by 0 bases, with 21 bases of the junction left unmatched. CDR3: CASSSRFWSGVSENSGANVLTF. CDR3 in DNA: TGTGCCAGCAGCTCCCGTTTTTGGAGCGGGGTGTCTGAGAACTCTGGGGCCAACGTCCTGACTTTC.

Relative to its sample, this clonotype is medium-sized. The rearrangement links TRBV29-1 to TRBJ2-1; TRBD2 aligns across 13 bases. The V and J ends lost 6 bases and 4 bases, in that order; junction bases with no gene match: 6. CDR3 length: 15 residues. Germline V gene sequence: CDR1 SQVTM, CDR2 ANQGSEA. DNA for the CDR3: TGCAGCGTGGCTGGGACTAGCGGGACTTACAATGAGCAGTTCTTC. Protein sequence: CSVAGTSGTYNEQFF.